These T cell receptor beta chains were read from a single sample in a study of T cell responses to AZD1222 COVID-19 vaccine. Here immunoSEQ multiplex PCR was the method, and the copy in TCRdb shows in-frame clones only, minus some. The table shows 100,000 to 150,000 clones, with about 88% occurring only once. The sequencing here drew on peripheral blood, taken on day 0 of AZD1222 vaccination. The source is an adult in good health. Both conserved end residues are part of each CDR3.

CATSDAGTSGNTIYF	TRBV24-1	TRBJ1-3
CASSESMASDTDTQYF	TRBV6-1	TRBJ2-3
CASSRPGTGNGYTF	TRBV5-4	TRBJ1-2
CASSIPGLAGDVGELFF	TRBV19	TRBJ2-2
CASSPGTSKPDEQFF	TRBV9	TRBJ2-1
CASSTQRGEGGANVLTF	TRBV19	TRBJ2-6
CASSLGTSGGTSYEQYF	TRBV5-1	TRBJ2-7
CASSRAPSTDTQYF	TRBV10-2	TRBJ2-3
CASSQPRSGGGNTIYF	TRBV4-1	TRBJ1-3
CASSLRLLGYTF	TRBV12-1	TRBJ1-2
CASSLGDRDRTEAFF	TRBV7-9	TRBJ1-1
CASSFDRGGGYTF	TRBV5-4	TRBJ1-2
CASLITTGDYGYTF	TRBV6-5	TRBJ1-2
CASSSSGTVNEKLFF	TRBV7-2	TRBJ1-4
CASSLSSSSYEQYF	TRBV11-3	TRBJ2-7
CASTAGGERNEQFF	TRBV6-5	TRBJ2-1
CATREGAAGELFF	TRBV24-1	TRBJ2-2
CARSLMRGATSYEQYF	TRBV5-3	TRBJ2-7
CASSQFGLAGGNEQFF	TRBV23-1	TRBJ2-1
CASNRISSYNSPLHF	TRBV11-2	TRBJ1-6
CASSTRPTGTEAFF	TRBV10-1	TRBJ1-1
CAIPVGNTIYF	TRBV19	TRBJ1-3
CASSLGQNYEQYF	TRBV6-2/TRBV6-3	TRBJ2-7
CASSTGGGDGYTF	TRBV25-1	TRBJ1-2
CASSQDLTGARTDTQYF	TRBV4-3	TRBJ2-3
CSVDTGTGGGEQYF	TRBV29-1	TRBJ2-7
CASSVGKSSYEQYF	TRBV28	TRBJ2-7
CASRGRQNTEAFF	TRBV7-9	TRBJ1-1
CASSRQVRSEQFF	TRBV27	TRBJ2-1
CASSMGGFSNQPQHF	TRBV19	TRBJ1-5
CASSGTSGYEQYF	TRBV9	TRBJ2-7
CSAAEGYGYTF	TRBV20-1	TRBJ1-2
CASSLSGVSGEQFF	TRBV27	TRBJ2-1
CSAWTGGEQYF	TRBV20-1	TRBJ2-7
CASSQGGQGAGNTIYF	TRBV11-3	TRBJ1-3
CASSSGQVSGANVLTF	TRBV28	TRBJ2-6
CASSKPGGREQFF	TRBV27	TRBJ2-1
CAWTRSWGLVTEAFF	TRBV30	TRBJ1-1
CASSPDGPKTPLHF	TRBV6-2/TRBV6-3	TRBJ1-6
CASGSRPITQDYEQYF	TRBV12-5	TRBJ2-7
CASTEWVRGQETQYF	TRBV27	TRBJ2-5
CASRNSQGAGELFF	TRBV19	TRBJ2-2
CASSPAVGHYGYTF	TRBV11-3	TRBJ1-2
CSVVLAGRYSNQPQHF	TRBV29-1	TRBJ1-5
CASSQDDRGTDTQYF	TRBV4-1	TRBJ2-3
CASSYSTVSTDTQYF	TRBV6-5	TRBJ2-3
CASSVGGAADNSPLHF	TRBV9	TRBJ1-6
CAISRETGGDSPLHF	TRBV10-3	TRBJ1-6
CASSFLTNEKLFF	TRBV12-3/TRBV12-4	TRBJ1-4
CASRKQGLYNSPLHF	TRBV6-6	TRBJ1-6
CASSPWGPGQGMEETQYF	TRBV7-9	TRBJ2-5